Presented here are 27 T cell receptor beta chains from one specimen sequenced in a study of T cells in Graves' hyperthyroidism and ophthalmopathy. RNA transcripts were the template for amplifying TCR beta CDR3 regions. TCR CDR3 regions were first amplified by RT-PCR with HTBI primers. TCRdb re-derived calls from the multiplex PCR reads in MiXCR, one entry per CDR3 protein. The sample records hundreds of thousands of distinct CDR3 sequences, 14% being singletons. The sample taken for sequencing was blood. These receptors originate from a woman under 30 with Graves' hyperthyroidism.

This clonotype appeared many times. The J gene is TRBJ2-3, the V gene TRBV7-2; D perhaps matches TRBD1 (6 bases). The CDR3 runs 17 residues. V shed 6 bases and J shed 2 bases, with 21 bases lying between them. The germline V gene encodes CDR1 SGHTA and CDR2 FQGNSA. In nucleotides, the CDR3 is TGTGCCAGCAGAGCCCTATCTAGTAAGGGGGACACAGATACGCAGTATTTT. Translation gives CASRALSSKGDTDTQYF.

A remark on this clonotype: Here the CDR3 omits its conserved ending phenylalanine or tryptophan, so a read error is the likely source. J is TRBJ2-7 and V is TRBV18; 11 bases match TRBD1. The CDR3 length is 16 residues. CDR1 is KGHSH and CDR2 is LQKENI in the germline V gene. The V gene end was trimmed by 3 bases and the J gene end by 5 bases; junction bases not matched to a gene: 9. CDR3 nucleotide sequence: TGTGCCAGCTCACCTCTATGGACAGGGGGCAGGGACGAGCAGTACCTC. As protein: CASSPLWTGGRDEQYL.

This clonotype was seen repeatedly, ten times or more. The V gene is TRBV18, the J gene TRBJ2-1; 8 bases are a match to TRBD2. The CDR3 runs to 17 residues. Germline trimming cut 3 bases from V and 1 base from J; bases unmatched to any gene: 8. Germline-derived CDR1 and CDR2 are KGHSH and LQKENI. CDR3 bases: TGTGCCAGCTCACCCGAGTTTGCGGGGGGTTCCTACAATGAGCAGTTCTTC. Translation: CASSPEFAGGSYNEQFF.

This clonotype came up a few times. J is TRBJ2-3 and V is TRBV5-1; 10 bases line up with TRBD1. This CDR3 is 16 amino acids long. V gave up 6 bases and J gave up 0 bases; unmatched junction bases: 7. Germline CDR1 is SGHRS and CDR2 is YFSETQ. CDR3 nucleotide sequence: TGCGCCAGCAATCGACAGGGGGCGATGAGCACAGATACGCAGTATTTT. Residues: CASNRQGAMSTDTQYF. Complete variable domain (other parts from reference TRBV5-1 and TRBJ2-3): KAGVTQTPRYLIKTRGQQVTLSCSPISGHRSVSWYQQTPGQGLQFLFEYFSETQRNKGNFPGRFSGRQFSNSRSEMNVSTLELGDSALYLCASNRQGAMSTDTQYFGPGTRLTVL.

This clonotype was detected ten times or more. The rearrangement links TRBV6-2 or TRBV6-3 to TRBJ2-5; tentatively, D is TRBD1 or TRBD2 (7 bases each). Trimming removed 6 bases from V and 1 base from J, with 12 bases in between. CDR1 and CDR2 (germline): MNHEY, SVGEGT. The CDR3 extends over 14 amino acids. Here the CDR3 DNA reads TGTGCCAGCAGCCCAGGGGGGGGCCAAGAGACCCAGTACTTC. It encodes CASSPGGGQETQYF.

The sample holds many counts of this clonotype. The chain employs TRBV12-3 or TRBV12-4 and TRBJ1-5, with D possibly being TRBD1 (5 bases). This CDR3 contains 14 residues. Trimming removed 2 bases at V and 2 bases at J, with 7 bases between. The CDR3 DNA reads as TGTGCCAGCAGTTTACCAGGGCGCAATCAGCCCCAGCATTTT. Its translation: CASSLPGRNQPQHF.

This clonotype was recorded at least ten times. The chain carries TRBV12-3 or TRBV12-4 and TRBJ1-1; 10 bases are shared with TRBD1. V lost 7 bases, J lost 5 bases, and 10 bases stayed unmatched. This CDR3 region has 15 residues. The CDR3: CASNLRQGARTEAFF. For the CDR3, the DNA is TGTGCCAGCAACCTCAGACAGGGGGCGCGTACTGAAGCTTTCTTT.

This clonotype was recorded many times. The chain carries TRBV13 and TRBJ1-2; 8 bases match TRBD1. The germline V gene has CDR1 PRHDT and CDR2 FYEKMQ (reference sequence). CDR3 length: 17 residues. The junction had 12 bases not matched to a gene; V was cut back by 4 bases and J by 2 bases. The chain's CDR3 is CASSSIFPGQGNYGYTF. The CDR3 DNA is TGTGCCAGCAGCTCCATATTCCCTGGACAGGGAAACTATGGCTACACCTTC.

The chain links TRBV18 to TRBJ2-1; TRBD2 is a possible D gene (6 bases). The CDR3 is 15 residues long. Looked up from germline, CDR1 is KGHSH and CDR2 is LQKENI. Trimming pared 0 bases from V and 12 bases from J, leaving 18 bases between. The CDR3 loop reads CASSPPRDGGRGQFF. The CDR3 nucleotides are TGTGCCAGCTCACCACCTCGGGACGGAGGGCGTGGGCAGTTCTTC. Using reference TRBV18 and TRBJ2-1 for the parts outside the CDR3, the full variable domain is NAGVMQNPRHLVRRRGQEARLRCSPMKGHSHVYWYRQLPEEGLKFMVYLQKENIIDESGMPKERFSAEFPKEGPSILRIQQVVRGDSAAYFCASSPPRDGGRGQFFGPGTRLTVL.

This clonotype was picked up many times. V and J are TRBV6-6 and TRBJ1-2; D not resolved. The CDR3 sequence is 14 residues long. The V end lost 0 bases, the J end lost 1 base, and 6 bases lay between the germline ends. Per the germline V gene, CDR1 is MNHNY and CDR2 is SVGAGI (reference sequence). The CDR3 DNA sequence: TGTGCCAGCAGTTACTCGGCAGTTAACTATGGCTACACCTTC. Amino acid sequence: CASSYSAVNYGYTF.

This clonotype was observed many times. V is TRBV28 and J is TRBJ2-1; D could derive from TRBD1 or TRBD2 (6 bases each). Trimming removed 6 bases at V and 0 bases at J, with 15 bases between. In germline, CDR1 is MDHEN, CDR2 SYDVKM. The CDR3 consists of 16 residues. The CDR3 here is CASSPSGAISYNEQFF. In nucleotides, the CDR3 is TGTGCCAGCAGCCCCTCGGGGGCGATCTCCTACAATGAGCAGTTCTTC.

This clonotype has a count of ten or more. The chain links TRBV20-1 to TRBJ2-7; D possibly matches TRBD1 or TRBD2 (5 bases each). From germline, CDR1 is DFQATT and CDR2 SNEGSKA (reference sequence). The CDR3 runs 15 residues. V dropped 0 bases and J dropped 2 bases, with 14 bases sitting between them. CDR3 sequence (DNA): TGCAGTGCTAGAGATGGCCGGGACCTCGCCTACGAGCAGTACTTC. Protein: CSARDGRDLAYEQYF.

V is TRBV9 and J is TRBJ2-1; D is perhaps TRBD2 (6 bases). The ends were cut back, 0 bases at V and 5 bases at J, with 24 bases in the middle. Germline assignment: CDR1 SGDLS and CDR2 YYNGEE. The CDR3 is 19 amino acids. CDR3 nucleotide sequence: TGTGCCAGCAGCGTAGGTGGAGAATTAAGCCGGGACTTGAACAATGAGCAGTTCTTC. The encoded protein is CASSVGGELSRDLNNEQFF.

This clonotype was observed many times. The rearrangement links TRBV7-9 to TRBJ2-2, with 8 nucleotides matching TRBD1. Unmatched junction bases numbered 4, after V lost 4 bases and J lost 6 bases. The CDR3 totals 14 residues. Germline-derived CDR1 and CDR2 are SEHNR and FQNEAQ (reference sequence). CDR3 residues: CASSSPQGAGELFF. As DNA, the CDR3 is TGTGCCAGCAGCTCTCCACAGGGGGCCGGGGAGCTGTTTTTT.

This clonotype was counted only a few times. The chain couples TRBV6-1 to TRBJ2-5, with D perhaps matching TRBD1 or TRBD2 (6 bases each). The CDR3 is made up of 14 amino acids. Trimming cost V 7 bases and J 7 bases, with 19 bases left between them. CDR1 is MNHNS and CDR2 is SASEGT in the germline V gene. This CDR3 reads CASNLRDTDRTQYF. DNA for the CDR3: TGTGCCAGCAACTTGCGGGACACGGACCGGACCCAGTACTTC.

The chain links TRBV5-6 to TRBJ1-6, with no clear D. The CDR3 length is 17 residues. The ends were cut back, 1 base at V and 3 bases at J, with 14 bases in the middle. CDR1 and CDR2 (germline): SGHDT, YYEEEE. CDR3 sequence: CASSLLRTQDYNSPLHF. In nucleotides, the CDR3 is TGTGCCAGCAGCTTGTTGAGGACTCAAGACTATAATTCACCCCTCCACTTT.

The CDR3 region has the DNA TGTGCCTGGTGGACTCCATCCTACAATGAGCAGTTCTTC. Residues: CAWWTPSYNEQFF. J is TRBJ2-1 and V is TRBV30; possibly TRBD2 for D (5 bases). Germline V gives CDR1 GTSNPN, CDR2 SVGIG (reference sequence). CDR3 size: 13 residues. Trimming left V 5 bases short and J 1 base short, with 9 bases between.

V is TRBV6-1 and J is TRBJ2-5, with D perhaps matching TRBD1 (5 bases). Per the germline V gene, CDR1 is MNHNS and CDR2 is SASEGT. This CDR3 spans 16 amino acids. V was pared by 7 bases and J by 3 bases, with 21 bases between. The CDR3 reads CASTTTDSAVKETQYF. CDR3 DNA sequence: TGTGCCAGCACCACTACCGACAGCGCCGTGAAAGAGACCCAGTACTTC.

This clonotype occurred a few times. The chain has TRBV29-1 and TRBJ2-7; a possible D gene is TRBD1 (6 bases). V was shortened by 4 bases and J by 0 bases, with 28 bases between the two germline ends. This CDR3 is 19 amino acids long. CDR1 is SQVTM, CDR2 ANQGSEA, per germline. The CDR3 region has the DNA TGCAGCGTTGCAATTTTTTTAGGGGGACCTCAGATCCCCTCCTACGAGCAGTACTTC. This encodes CSVAIFLGGPQIPSYEQYF.

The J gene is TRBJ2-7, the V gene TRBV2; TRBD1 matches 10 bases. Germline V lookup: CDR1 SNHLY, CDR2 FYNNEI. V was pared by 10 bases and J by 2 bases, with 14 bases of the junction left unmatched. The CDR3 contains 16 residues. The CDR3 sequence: CATIEGGTGDPYEQYF. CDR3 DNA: TGTGCCACCATCGAGGGGGGGACAGGGGACCCCTACGAGCAGTACTTC.

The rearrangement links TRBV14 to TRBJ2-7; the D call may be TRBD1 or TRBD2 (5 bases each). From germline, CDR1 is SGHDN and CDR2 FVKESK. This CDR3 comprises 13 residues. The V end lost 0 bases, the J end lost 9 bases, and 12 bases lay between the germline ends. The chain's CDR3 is CASSQDLKGRQYF. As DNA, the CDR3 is TGTGCCAGCAGCCAAGATCTAAAGGGGAGGCAGTACTTC.

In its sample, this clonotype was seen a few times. In DNA, the CDR3 is TGCAGCGTTTTATTAACAGGACAGGCGTTGTATGGCTACACCTTC. Translating it yields CSVLLTGQALYGYTF. This chain joins TRBV29-1 and TRBJ1-2, with 7 bases fitting TRBD1. The CDR3 is 15 amino acids. From germline, CDR1 is SQVTM and CDR2 ANQGSEA. After removal of 5 bases from V and 5 bases from J, the junction contained 14 bases not matched to a gene.

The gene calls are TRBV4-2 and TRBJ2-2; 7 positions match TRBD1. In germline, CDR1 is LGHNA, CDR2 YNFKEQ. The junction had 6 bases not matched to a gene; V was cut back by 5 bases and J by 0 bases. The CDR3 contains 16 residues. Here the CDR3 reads CASSFPGTANTGELFF. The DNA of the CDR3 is TGTGCCAGCAGCTTTCCCGGGACAGCGAACACCGGGGAGCTGTTTTTT.

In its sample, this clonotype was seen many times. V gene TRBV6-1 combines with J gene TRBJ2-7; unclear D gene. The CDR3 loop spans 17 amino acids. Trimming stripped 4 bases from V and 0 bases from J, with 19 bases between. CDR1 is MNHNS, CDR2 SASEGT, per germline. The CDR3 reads CASSVGSAGSYSYEQYF. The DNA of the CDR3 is TGTGCCAGCAGTGTGGGGTCGGCAGGTTCTTACTCCTACGAGCAGTACTTC.

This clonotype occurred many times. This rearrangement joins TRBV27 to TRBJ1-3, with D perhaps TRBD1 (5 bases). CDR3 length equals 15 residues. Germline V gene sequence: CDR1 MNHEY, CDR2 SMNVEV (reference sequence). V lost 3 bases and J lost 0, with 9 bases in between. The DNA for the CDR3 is TGTGCCAGCAGTTTGTCGACAGCCTCTGGAAACACCATATATTTT. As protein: CASSLSTASGNTIYF.

This CDR3 reads CASRSSGRARNEQFF. The CDR3 DNA sequence: TGTGCCAGCAGATCTAGCGGGAGGGCCCGCAATGAGCAGTTCTTC. J is TRBJ2-1 and V is TRBV5-4; TRBD2 matches at 12 bases. This CDR3 is built from 15 residues. CDR1 SGHNT and CDR2 YYREEE come from the germline V gene (reference sequence). Losses at the gene ends were 5 bases for V and 6 bases for J; bases not matched to a gene: 6.

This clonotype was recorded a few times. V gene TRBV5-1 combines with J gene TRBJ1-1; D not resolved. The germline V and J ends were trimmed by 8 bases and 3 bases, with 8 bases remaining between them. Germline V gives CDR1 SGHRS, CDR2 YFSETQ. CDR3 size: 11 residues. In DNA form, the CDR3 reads TGCGCCAGTAGATGGGACACTGAAGCTTTCTTT. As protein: CASRWDTEAFF.